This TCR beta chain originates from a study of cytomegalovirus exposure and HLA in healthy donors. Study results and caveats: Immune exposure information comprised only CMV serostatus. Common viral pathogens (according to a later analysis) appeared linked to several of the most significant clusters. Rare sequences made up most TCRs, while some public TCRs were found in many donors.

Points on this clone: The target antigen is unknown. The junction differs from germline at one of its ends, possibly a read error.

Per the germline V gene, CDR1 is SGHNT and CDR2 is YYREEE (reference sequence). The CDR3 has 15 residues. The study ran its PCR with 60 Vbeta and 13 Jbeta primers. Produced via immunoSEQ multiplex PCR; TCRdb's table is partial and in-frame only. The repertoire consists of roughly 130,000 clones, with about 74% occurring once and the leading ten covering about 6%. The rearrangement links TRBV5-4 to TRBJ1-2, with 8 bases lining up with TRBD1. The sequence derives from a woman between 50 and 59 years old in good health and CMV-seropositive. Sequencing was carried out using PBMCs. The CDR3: CASSLGQGANYGYPF. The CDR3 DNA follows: TGTGCCAGCAGCCTAGGACAGGGAGCTAACTATGGCTACCCCTTC.